One and the same sample provided the 13 T cell receptor beta chains below, sequenced in a study of long-term antiretroviral therapy in people with HIV. A v3.0 immunoSEQ assay was performed at survey level. Sequencing was performed with immunoSEQ multiplex PCR; in TCRdb, only in-frame clones are kept and a portion is missing. The repertoire holds about 19,000 clones, more than 65% seen once, with approximately 6.5% in the top ten. The sample in question was unsorted PBMCs, obtained at the start of antiretroviral therapy, before treatment. The receptors shown here come from a man aged 18 to 35 with HIV.

This chain uses TRBV28 with TRBJ1-5, with D unclear. V shed 7 bases and J shed 9 bases, with 19 bases lying between them. The CDR3 consists of 14 residues. Germline-derived CDR1 and CDR2 are MDHEN and SYDVKM. The CDR3 DNA follows: TGTGCCAGCAACATGGGGAGAACCGGGCGGCCCCAGCATTTT. Amino acid sequence: CASNMGRTGRPQHF.

The chain combines TRBV5-3 with TRBJ1-1; tentative D call: TRBD1 (5 bases). TRBV5-3 is an ORF for which the function is uncertain. Trimming pared 4 bases from V and 0 bases from J, leaving 16 bases between. CDR3 length equals 16 residues. CDR3 residues: CARSPRHRIMNTEAFF. CDR3 coding DNA: TGTGCCAGAAGCCCCCGTCACAGGATCATGAACACTGAAGCTTTCTTT.

A remark on this clone: Other DNA variants within this sample encode the same CDR3. The chain employs TRBV27 and TRBJ2-7; TRBD2 matches 7 bases. V trimming: 4 bases; J trimming: 6 bases; junction bases outside the gene matches: 6. Germline V gene data show CDR1 as MNHEY and CDR2 as SMNVEV (reference sequence). CDR3 length: 13 residues. CDR3 amino acids: CASSSTSAGEQYF. The CDR3 DNA is TGTGCCAGCAGTTCCACTAGCGCGGGCGAGCAGTACTTC.

This sequence joins TRBV5-1 and TRBJ1-2; D might be TRBD1 (6 bases). The CDR3 sequence is 13 residues long. Trimming shortened V by 3 bases and J by 6 bases, and 12 bases separated the two germline ends. Germline values: CDR1 SGHRS, CDR2 YFSETQ. CDR3 sequence reads: CASSYNRVDGYTF. The CDR3 coding sequence is TGCGCCAGCAGCTACAACAGGGTTGATGGCTACACCTTC.

The chain joins TRBV2 to TRBJ1-1; TRBD1 matches 8 bases. With V trimmed by 4 bases and J by 6 bases, 4 bases remained unmatched. The CDR3 has 13 amino acids. Per germline, CDR1 SNHLY and CDR2 FYNNEI. The CDR3 DNA is TGTGCCAGCAGTGGACAGGGGATCTCTGAAGCTTTCTTT. It encodes CASSGQGISEAFF.

This clone showed up just a few times. This sequence joins TRBV4-1 and TRBJ2-7, with 8 positions matching TRBD2. The CDR3 is 14 amino acids. From germline, CDR1 is MGHRA and CDR2 YSYEKL. Trimming at V came to 2 bases and at J to 6 bases, leaving 6 bases not matched to a gene. In DNA, the CDR3 is TGCGCCAGCAGCCAATTCACGGGAGGGCGCGAGCAGTACTTC. Its protein is CASSQFTGGREQYF.

Written as DNA, the CDR3 is TGTGCCAGTAGCGCTAGCGGGAGCGATACGCAGTATTTT. The encoded protein is CASSASGSDTQYF. This chain uses TRBV19 with TRBJ2-3; 10 nucleotides match TRBD2. V trimming: 6 bases; J trimming: 6 bases; junction bases outside the gene matches: 3. The CDR3 is 13 residues long. Per germline, CDR1 LNHDA and CDR2 SQIVND (reference sequence).

The chain is built from TRBV27 and TRBJ1-2, with 9 bases aligning to TRBD1. J gave up 6 bases and V 0 bases, and 2 bases lay outside the gene matches. Germline-derived CDR1 and CDR2 are MNHEY and SMNVEV (reference sequence). The CDR3 contains 14 residues. CDR3 nucleotides: TGTGCCAGCAGTTTATCGGGACAGGGCAATGGCTACACCTTC. It is translated as CASSLSGQGNGYTF.

This clone was picked up a small number of times. The rearrangement links TRBV5-1 to TRBJ2-3; a possible D gene is TRBD2 (6 bases). The CDR3 has 21 amino acids. The V gene lost 3 bases and the J gene lost 1 base, with 30 bases spanning the gap. Germline V gene data show CDR1 as SGHRS and CDR2 as YFSETQ. The CDR3 here is CASSSPESWGGTVSGTDTQYF. CDR3 bases: TGCGCCAGCAGCTCTCCGGAATCGTGGGGCGGGACTGTATCTGGCACAGATACGCAGTATTTT.

The V call is TRBV15, the J call TRBJ2-6; no reliable D call. The germline V gene has CDR1 LNHNV and CDR2 YYDKDF (reference sequence). Trimming cost V 2 bases and J 4 bases, with 12 bases left between them. This CDR3 has 16 amino acids. The CDR3 DNA sequence: TGTGCCACCAGCAGATTAGAGAAGCCAGGGGCCAACGTCCTGACTTTC. It is translated as CATSRLEKPGANVLTF.

This clone is labeled as medium-sized. The rearrangement joins TRBV25-1 to TRBJ2-7, with 10 bases lining up with TRBD2. The germline gives CDR1 MGHDK, CDR2 SYGVNS. This CDR3 has 15 residues. The V and J ends lost 6 bases and 6 bases, in that order; junction bases with no gene match: 11. CDR3 nucleotide sequence: TGTGCCAGCAGCGACCACGCCGGGACTAGCGTCGAGCAGTACTTC. This encodes CASSDHAGTSVEQYF.

The J gene is TRBJ2-1, the V gene TRBV19; TRBD1 matches at 8 bases. This CDR3 contains 13 residues. Looked up from germline, CDR1 is LNHDA and CDR2 is SQIVND (reference sequence). After removal of 6 bases from V and 7 bases from J, the junction contained 5 bases not matched to a gene. In DNA, the CDR3 is TGTGCCAGTAGCCTCCAGGGGGCGAATGAGCAGTTCTTC. As protein: CASSLQGANEQFF. Together with reference TRBV19 and TRBJ2-1, the CDR3 gives the full variable domain: DGGITQSPKYLFRKEGQNVTLSCEQNLNHDAMYWYRQDPGQGLRLIYYSQIVNDFQKGDIAEGYSVSREKKESFPLTVTSAQKNPTAFYLCASSLQGANEQFFGPGTRLTVL.

CDR3 sequence reads: CASSEVIYEQYF. CDR3 sequence (DNA): TGCGCCAGCAGTGAAGTTATCTACGAGCAGTACTTC. The V and J genes are TRBV10-2 and TRBJ2-7; D call uncertain. This CDR3 comprises 12 residues. Between the trimmed V and J ends, which lost 3 bases and 3 bases, there was a span of 6 bases. CDR1 is WSHSY, CDR2 SAAADI, per germline.